This TCR beta chain appears in the sequencing data of a study of blood T cell repertoires in COVID-19 (dated by TCRdb to the early 2020s). In the study overall: Samples from collaborators originated in the United States, Italy and Spain and spanned both the acute and convalescent phases of COVID-19. The prospective study material was composed of cDNA or gDNA derived from T cells, B-cell-depleted T cells, or PBMCs. Subjects who had been exposed to COVID-19, were actively infected with it, or had recovered from it provided the deeply sampled blood TCRbeta repertoires that made up the dataset. The repertoires were released in a freely available public database intended as a resource for research on the immune response to SARS-CoV-2. Samples were obtained from the ongoing ImmuneRACE study (first 160 participants) and from over 1,000 subjects provided by 6 global collaborators. A de-identified subject ID, COVID-19 status, age in years and sex were almost always included in the sample metadata. HLA class I and class II types, where available, came from metadata supplied by the sample provider rather than from assay-based typing.

The collaborating institutions used their own protocols to collect whole blood in K2EDTA tubes. For TCRbeta analysis, collaborators shipped samples as frozen whole blood, isolated PBMCs, or DNA extracted from either of those sample types. About this clone itself: Its antigen is still unknown. No base quality information exists; no much larger clone differs at one position.

The immunoSEQ Assay, a bias-controlled multiplex PCR, was used to amplify TCRbeta CDR3 regions from genomic DNA. Per the authors' processing: Nucleated cell counts per sample were estimated from amplification of reference gene primers within the assay. To quantify the absolute abundance of each unique TCRbeta CDR3 rearrangement, sequence reads were collapsed and filtered. For each sample, productive Simpson clonality was calculated as the square root of Simpson's diversity index over productive rearrangements. The table was pulled from immuneACCESS by TCRdb, which kept in-frame rearrangements only. Such tables lose some clones; where checked, under half of the loss comes from unresolved V genes, and the rest has no known cause. From that table come the V and J calls and clone size; the DNA was used to work out D and trimming. The sample includes more than 30,000 clones, with approximately 94% observed a single time. Of the sample, 3.5% to 4.5% is held by the ten largest clones.

What the study reported, not specific to this receptor: Clinical and demographic metadata were provided uncurated, with the amount varying by source and participant.

The CDR3 measures 14 amino acids from cysteine to phenylalanine. Only the CDR3 DNA is retained, 42 bases long and in frame from the first base. Taken from the germline V gene, the CDR1 and CDR2 loops are SGHAT and FQNNGV. V trim: 5 bases; J trim: 3 bases; unmatched bases: 7. The rearrangement joined TRBV11-2 to TRBJ2-7, with 7 bases aligning to TRBD2. This TCR was sampled from a human donor with active COVID-19. The donor label of this sample is uncertain. What was sequenced was peripheral blood. DNA sequence: TGTGCCAGCAGCCAGGGACTACCAGACTACGAGCAGTACTTC. This codes for CASSQGLPDYEQYF.